This entry lists 7 T cell receptor beta chains sequenced from one sample in a study of response to subunit inactivated influenza vaccine. MiXCR was run by TCRdb on the RT-PCR reads, yielding one entry per CDR3 protein. The profile shows roughly 500,000 distinct CDR3 sequences, about 25% of them singletons. This material consisted of CD4+ T cells sorted from PBMCs, taken approximately 5 days after vaccination. These receptors all stem from a man in his fifties who received an inactivated influenza vaccine.

This clonotype was found a few times. Here the CDR3 reads CASSPARGNTGELFF. The DNA for the CDR3 is TGTGCCAGCAGCCCAGCCAGGGGGAACACCGGGGAGCTGTTTTTT. The chain links TRBV21-1 to TRBJ2-2; TRBD1, the table's D call, lacks a check against the DNA. TRBV21-1 is termed a pseudogene. The CDR3 spans 15 residues.

CDR3 sequence: CATSREVGEQYF. The CDR3 DNA is TGTGCCACCAGCAGGGAGGTCGGCGAGCAGTACTTC. The chain couples TRBV15 to TRBJ2-7, with D possibly being TRBD2 (5 bases). Trimming removed 3 bases from V and 6 bases from J, with 9 bases in between. The CDR3 consists of 12 residues. The germline gives CDR1 LNHNV, CDR2 YYDKDF (reference sequence).

Only a few counts were recorded for this clonotype. The chain carries TRBV7-9 and TRBJ2-2; D gene unclear. The CDR3 is 13 amino acids. CDR1 is SEHNR, CDR2 FQNEAQ, per germline (reference sequence). The V and J ends lost 7 bases and 1 base respectively, with 7 bases between them. DNA for the CDR3: TGTGCCAGCACCCAAGGGAACACCGGGGAGCTGTTTTTT. As protein: CASTQGNTGELFF. The full variable domain, with the rest looked up from reference TRBV7-9 and TRBJ2-2, is DTGVSQNPRHKITKRGQNVTFRCDPISEHNRLYWYRQTLGQGPEFLTYFQNEAQLEKSRLLSDRFSAERPKGSFSTLEIQRTEQGDSAMYLCASTQGNTGELFFGEGSRLTVL.

The chain employs TRBV6-5 and TRBJ2-7; 7 bases are shared with TRBD1. The V segment lost 0 bases and the J segment 3 bases; nucleotides outside the gene matches: 14. This CDR3 region has 18 residues. The germline gives CDR1 MNHEY, CDR2 SVGAGI. The CDR3, as DNA: TGTGCCAGCAGTTACTCGACCCGGGCAGGGGGTTTGAGCTACGAGCAGTACTTC. Translating gives CASSYSTRAGGLSYEQYF.

The rearrangement links TRBV4-3 to TRBJ2-1, with TRBD2 matching 8 bases. Trimming took 5 bases from V and 4 from J; bases not matched to a gene: 7. The CDR3 is 15 amino acids. Per the germline V gene, CDR1 is LGHNA and CDR2 is YSLEER. CDR3 coding DNA: TGCGCCAGCAGCTCAGTAGCGGGGATGTACAATGAGCAGTTCTTC. Its translation: CASSSVAGMYNEQFF.

There are a few counts of this clonotype. This chain connects TRBV20-1 to TRBJ2-2, with TRBD2 matching 7 bases. The CDR3 runs 14 residues. Germline assignment: CDR1 DFQATT and CDR2 SNEGSKA (reference sequence). The trim removed 5 bases at V and 6 bases at J, leaving 9 bases unmatched. The CDR3 region is CSAVKAGSAGELFF. In nucleotides, the CDR3 is TGCAGTGCTGTCAAAGCGGGGTCTGCCGGGGAGCTGTTTTTT.

The chain uses TRBV20-1 and TRBJ1-3; TRBD1 agrees at 8 bases. Trimming cost V 5 bases and J 5 bases; bases outside gene matches: 5. The CDR3 consists of 13 residues. Germline-derived CDR1 and CDR2 are DFQATT and SNEGSKA (reference sequence). CDR3 DNA: TGCAGTGCTGGACGGACAGGGAGAAACACCATATATTTT. This encodes CSAGRTGRNTIYF.